This passage covers 14 T cell receptor beta chains from one sample sequenced in a study. One entry per CDR3 protein results from TCRdb running MiXCR on the 5' RACE reads. This sample yields fewer than 55,000 distinct CDR3 sequences, of which about a fifth are seen a single time; roughly 4% belongs to the top ten. The sorted Tregs were CD4+CD25+CD127-/low cells. The sequenced material came from Tregs sorted from a lymph node. These receptor sequences come from a female donor with breast cancer.

The table lists this clonotype with a few counts. The rearrangement links TRBV4-1 to TRBJ2-7; 12 bases line up with TRBD2. The V gene end was trimmed by 1 base and the J gene end by 6 bases; junction bases not matched to a gene: 4. Germline V gene sequence: CDR1 MGHRA, CDR2 YSYEKL. The CDR3 runs to 15 residues. The CDR3 DNA sequence: TGCGCCAGCAGCCAAGGGCCTAGCGGGAGGGGCGAGCAGTACTTC. Amino acid sequence: CASSQGPSGRGEQYF.

As to this clonotype: A much larger clone lies a single base off, so this may be a read error. J is TRBJ1-1 and V is TRBV6-5; no definite D call. The CDR3 totals 15 residues. Germline assignment: CDR1 MNHEY and CDR2 SVGAGI. The CDR3 DNA follows: TGTGCCAGCTGTTACGACTTTTCTTTGGGGAAAGAAGCTTTCTTT. Translated, it gives CASCYDFSLGKEAFF.

This chain uses TRBV7-9 with TRBJ2-1, with 7 bases aligning to TRBD2. The trim removed 5 bases at V and 7 bases at J, leaving 8 bases unmatched. The germline CDR1 and CDR2 sequences are SEHNR and FQNEAQ (reference sequence). This CDR3 has 14 amino acids. CDR3 nucleotides: TGTGCCAGCAGCCCAAGGACGGGGGGAAATGAGCAGTTCTTC. This encodes CASSPRTGGNEQFF.

There are a few counts of this clonotype. The chain uses TRBV28 and TRBJ2-1; 7 nucleotides match TRBD2. The V and J ends lost 3 bases and 2 bases, in that order; junction bases with no gene match: 10. The CDR3 has 17 amino acids. Looked up from germline, CDR1 is MDHEN and CDR2 is SYDVKM. CDR3 region: CASSFGLGGSPYNEQFF. The CDR3 DNA sequence: TGTGCCAGCAGTTTTGGATTGGGCGGGAGTCCCTACAATGAGCAGTTCTTC.

The chain carries TRBV28 and TRBJ1-2, with unresolved D. Deletions cut 1 base from V and 7 bases from J, with 4 bases between. The CDR3 extends over 11 amino acids. Germline lookup yields CDR1 MDHEN and CDR2 SYDVKM. The DNA for the CDR3 is TGTGCCAGCAGTTTATTCGGTGGCTACACCTTC. It yields the protein CASSLFGGYTF.

This chain links TRBV9 with TRBJ1-3; a weak D match, TRBD1 (5 bases). CDR1 and CDR2 from the germline V gene are SGDLS and YYNGEE. The CDR3 totals 15 residues. V lost 0 bases to trimming and J lost 4 bases, with 11 bases between them. CDR3 sequence: CASSVAGGEGNTIYF. CDR3 nucleotide sequence: TGTGCCAGCAGCGTAGCGGGGGGGGAAGGAAACACCATATATTTT.

This clonotype has only a few counts. The rearrangement uses TRBV6-1 and TRBJ1-1, with a tentative D call TRBD1 (5 bases). V was trimmed by 0 bases and J by 14 bases, leaving 16 bases between them. Germline loops: CDR1 MNHNS, CDR2 SASEGT. This CDR3 is built from 13 residues. The CDR3 DNA reads TGTGCCAGCAGTGAAGCCGAGCCCACGAAGGGGTTCTTT. This encodes CASSEAEPTKGFF.

The chain uses TRBV18 and TRBJ2-3; D is possibly TRBD1 or TRBD2 (5 bases each). Per germline, CDR1 KGHSH and CDR2 LQKENI. V was cut by 0 bases and J by 3 bases, with 7 bases left in between. CDR3 length: 14 residues. This chain's CDR3 is CASSPPWGTDTQYF. The CDR3 nucleotides are TGTGCCAGCTCACCACCGTGGGGGACAGATACGCAGTATTTT.

The V call is TRBV6-1, the J call TRBJ2-7, with a tentative D call TRBD2 (6 bases). The CDR3 consists of 14 residues. Germline V gene lookup returns CDR1 MNHNS and CDR2 SASEGT. The V end was cut by 11 bases, the J end by 7 bases, with 24 bases between. CDR3 protein: CAGTSPGRFGEQYF. DNA for the CDR3: TGTGCCGGCACTTCTCCCGGGAGATTTGGGGAGCAGTACTTC.

The chain carries TRBV4-1 and TRBJ2-5; D possibly corresponds to TRBD1 (6 bases). The CDR3 extends over 17 amino acids. Deletions cut 1 base from V and 7 bases from J, with 22 bases between. The germline V gene has CDR1 MGHRA and CDR2 YSYEKL. The CDR3 DNA reads as TGCGCCAGCAGCCAAGGAACGGAACAGGGAAGGTCGAGGACCCAGTACTTC. Its translation is CASSQGTEQGRSRTQYF.

This clonotype was picked up many times. The chain links TRBV29-1 to TRBJ2-1; no reliable D call. This CDR3 spans 12 amino acids. Germline CDR1 and CDR2: SQVTM and ANQGSEA. Trimming removed 3 bases from V and 3 bases from J, with 6 bases in between. The CDR3 DNA sequence: TGCAGCGTTGAGGAGATCTACAATGAGCAGTTCTTC. Translating it yields CSVEEIYNEQFF.

This clonotype showed up many times. The J gene is TRBJ2-7, the V gene TRBV7-4, with a weak D call TRBD1 (5 bases). V shed 2 bases and J shed 3 bases, with 14 bases lying between them. There are 15 residues in the CDR3. Germline lookup yields CDR1 SGHVT and CDR2 SQSDAQ. CDR3 loop: CASSLSTGKNYEQYF. Here the CDR3 DNA reads TGTGCCAGCAGCTTAAGTACAGGAAAAAACTACGAGCAGTACTTC.

On this clonotype: One base away lies a much larger clone, so this may be a sequencing read error. The V call is TRBV24-1, the J call TRBJ1-2; TRBD1 matches 8 bases. CDR1 and CDR2 from the germline V gene are KGHDR and SFDVKD. The CDR3 runs 15 residues. The CDR3 DNA reads TGTGCCGCCAGTGACCCAGGGGGCTTTAACTATGGCTACACCTTC. The encoded protein is CAASDPGGFNYGYTF.

The chain couples TRBV4-1 to TRBJ2-6; D unclear. Germline lookup yields CDR1 MGHRA and CDR2 YSYEKL. The length of the CDR3 is 14 residues. The V and J ends lost 3 bases and 2 bases respectively, with 5 bases between them. The CDR3 nucleotides read TGCGCCAGCAGCCAGGGGACTGGGGCCAACGTCCTGACTTTC. The encoded protein is CASSQGTGANVLTF.